This TCR beta chain was documented in a study of post-analysis software for immune sequencing data (dated by TCRdb to about 2015). Background for the entire study: Relapsing-remitting, secondary progressive and progressive-relapsing multiple sclerosis were recorded as disease courses, and subtype annotation was lacking for some patients. The multiple sclerosis patient repertoires were compared with approximately 11 previously published healthy control repertoires from donors aged roughly 6 to 25 years. A subset of samples was prepared in parallel using single-end sample barcoding, then pooled and co-amplified after Illumina adapter ligation. Overall study outcomes, separate from this receptor: Strong co-clustering of samples prepared in the same batch was shown by direct clustering with F measure, prompting a batch-effect correction. Significantly higher frequencies in patients than in controls were found for roughly 5 TRBV segments, including TRBV5-6, TRBV5-1 and TRBV20-1. Normalized Chao1 diversity was significantly lower in multiple sclerosis patients than controls, suggesting substantial peripheral T-cell clonal expansion. The control group was slightly older than the multiple sclerosis patient group.

In the germline V gene (reference sequence), CDR1 corresponds to MNHNY and CDR2 to SVGAGI. The CDR3 contains 13 residues, cysteine and phenylalanine counted. The retained sequence is limited to the CDR3, 39 bases, with the frame set at the first base. Trimming costs V 2 bases and J 5 bases, and their ends lie 7 bases apart. To demonstrate the VDJtools post-analysis software, TCR beta repertoires were profiled from the peripheral blood of about a dozen young patients with multiple sclerosis. The multiple sclerosis patients were children and adolescents ranging in age from roughly 6 to 16 years. This clonotype showed up just once. This receptor's antigen is unknown. No quality values exist for individual bases; no much larger clone is one base distant. Libraries were built with PCR. The sequencing machine was an Illumina HiSeq 2500. Unique molecular identifiers were incorporated into TCR beta cDNA libraries to reduce PCR and sequencing biases. Per 1 to 10 million input T cells, roughly 500,000 cDNA molecules were obtained, such that each molecule approximated one T cell. The patient libraries were prepared and sequenced using the same protocol as the earlier healthy control dataset. Within a given batch, samples were prepared together, multiplexed and sequenced on the same HiSeq lane. In the source study's methods: MIGEC handled the raw barcoded reads, throwing out single-read molecular identifier groups before consensus assembly and CDR3 extraction. VDJtools was used for post-analysis of the clonotype tables, and diversity was normalized by down-sampling every dataset to the size of the smallest sample. To correct batch-related cross-sample contamination, repertoire overlap clustering matched CDR3 amino acid sequences but not nucleotide sequences. TCRdb handled the public reads itself, with Q25 trimming in fastp and clone calling in MiXCR, and kept productive beta chains. Rows with one shared CDR3 protein collapse into an entry with the most common genes and DNA. The authors' filters were not applied to this entry. For this sample the table gives approximately 630,000 distinct CDR3 sequences, of which around 60% were detected only once. 11% of the sample comes from the top ten.

The sequence was obtained from a girl aged 2-10 years with multiple sclerosis. The chain was built from TRBV6-6 and TRBJ2-1, with the identity of the D gene unclear. Sequencing input: blood. Here is the DNA: TGTGCCAGCAGTTACAGGGCCAACAATGAGCAGTTCTTC. This sequence encodes CASSYRANNEQFF.